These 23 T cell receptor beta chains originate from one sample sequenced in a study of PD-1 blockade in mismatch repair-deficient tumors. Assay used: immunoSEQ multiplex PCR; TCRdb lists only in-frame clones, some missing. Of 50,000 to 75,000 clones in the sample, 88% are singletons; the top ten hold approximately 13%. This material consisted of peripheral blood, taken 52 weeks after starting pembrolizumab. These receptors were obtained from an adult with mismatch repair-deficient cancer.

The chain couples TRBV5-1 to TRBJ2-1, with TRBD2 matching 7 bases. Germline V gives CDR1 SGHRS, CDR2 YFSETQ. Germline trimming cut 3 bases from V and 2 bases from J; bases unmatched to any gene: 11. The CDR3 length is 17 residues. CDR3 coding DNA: TGCGCCAGCAGCTCAGGACTAGTCGGTTGGCCCTACAATGAGCAGTTCTTC. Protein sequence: CASSSGLVGWPYNEQFF.

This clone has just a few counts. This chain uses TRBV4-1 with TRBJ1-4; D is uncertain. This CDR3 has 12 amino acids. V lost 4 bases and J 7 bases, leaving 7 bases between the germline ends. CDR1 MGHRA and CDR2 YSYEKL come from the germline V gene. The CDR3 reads CASSPEGEKLFF. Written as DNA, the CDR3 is TGCGCCAGCAGCCCGGAAGGTGAAAAACTGTTTTTT.

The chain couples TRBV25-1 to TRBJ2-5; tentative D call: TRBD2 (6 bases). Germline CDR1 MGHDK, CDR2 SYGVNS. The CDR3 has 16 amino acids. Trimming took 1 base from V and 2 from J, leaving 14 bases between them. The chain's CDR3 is CASSESRMGGQETQYF. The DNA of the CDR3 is TGTGCCAGCAGTGAATCGAGGATGGGGGGACAAGAGACCCAGTACTTC.

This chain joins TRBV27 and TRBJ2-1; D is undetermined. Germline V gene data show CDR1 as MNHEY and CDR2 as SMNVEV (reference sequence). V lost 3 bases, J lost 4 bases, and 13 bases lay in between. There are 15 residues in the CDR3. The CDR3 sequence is CASSFLGPKYNEQFF. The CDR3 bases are TGTGCCAGCAGTTTTCTTGGACCAAAATACAATGAGCAGTTCTTC.

The CDR3 loop is CASSLGQGVIETQYF. The CDR3 DNA is TGTGCCAGCAGTCTGGGACAGGGAGTGATAGAGACCCAGTACTTC. The rearrangement links TRBV27 to TRBJ2-5; 9 bases align to TRBD1. Germline V gene lookup returns CDR1 MNHEY and CDR2 SMNVEV (reference sequence). The CDR3 has 15 amino acids. J was trimmed by 4 bases and V by 5 bases; bases with no gene match: 8.

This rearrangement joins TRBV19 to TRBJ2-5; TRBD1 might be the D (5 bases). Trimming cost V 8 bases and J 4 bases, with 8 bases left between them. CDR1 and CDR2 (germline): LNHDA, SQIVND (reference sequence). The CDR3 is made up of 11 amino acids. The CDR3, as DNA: TGTGCCAGTGGGGCGTCAGAGACCCAGTACTTC. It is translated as CASGASETQYF. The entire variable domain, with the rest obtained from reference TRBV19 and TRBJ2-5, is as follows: DGGITQSPKYLFRKEGQNVTLSCEQNLNHDAMYWYRQDPGQGLRLIYYSQIVNDFQKGDIAEGYSVSREKKESFPLTVTSAQKNPTAFYLCASGASETQYFGPGTRLLVL.

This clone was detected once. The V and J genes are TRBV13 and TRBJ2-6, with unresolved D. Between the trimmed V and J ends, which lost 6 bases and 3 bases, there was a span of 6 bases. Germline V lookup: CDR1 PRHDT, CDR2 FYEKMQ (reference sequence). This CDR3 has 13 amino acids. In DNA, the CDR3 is TGTGCCAGCAGTCAAGGTGGGGCCAACGTCCTGACTTTC. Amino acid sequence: CASSQGGANVLTF.

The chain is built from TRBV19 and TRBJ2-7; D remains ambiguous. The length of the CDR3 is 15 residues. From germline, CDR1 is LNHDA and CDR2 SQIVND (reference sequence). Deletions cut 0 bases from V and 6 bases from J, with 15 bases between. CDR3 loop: CASSIDDFEDSEQYF. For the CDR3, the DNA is TGTGCCAGTAGTATAGATGACTTCGAGGATTCCGAGCAGTACTTC. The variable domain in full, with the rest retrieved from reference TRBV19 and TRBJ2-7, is DGGITQSPKYLFRKEGQNVTLSCEQNLNHDAMYWYRQDPGQGLRLIYYSQIVNDFQKGDIAEGYSVSREKKESFPLTVTSAQKNPTAFYLCASSIDDFEDSEQYFGPGTRLTVT.

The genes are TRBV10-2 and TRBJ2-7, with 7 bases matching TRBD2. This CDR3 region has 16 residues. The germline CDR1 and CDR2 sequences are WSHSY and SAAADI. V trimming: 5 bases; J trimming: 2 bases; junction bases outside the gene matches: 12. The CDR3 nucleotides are TGCGCCAGCAGTCCGGTGGGAGGGATGCTAGCCTACGAGCAGTACTTC. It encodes CASSPVGGMLAYEQYF.

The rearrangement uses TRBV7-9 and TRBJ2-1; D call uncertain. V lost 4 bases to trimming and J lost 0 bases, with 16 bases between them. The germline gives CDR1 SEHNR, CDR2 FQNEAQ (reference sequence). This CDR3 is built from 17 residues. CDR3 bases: TGTGCCAGCAGCTCCTTAACGGTATTTTCCTCCTACAATGAGCAGTTCTTC. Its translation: CASSSLTVFSSYNEQFF.

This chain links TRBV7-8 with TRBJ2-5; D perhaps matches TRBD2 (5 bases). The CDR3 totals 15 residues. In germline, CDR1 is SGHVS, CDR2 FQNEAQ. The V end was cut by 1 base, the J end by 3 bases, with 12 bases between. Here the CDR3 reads CASSLGRATKETQYF. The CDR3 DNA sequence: TGTGCCAGCAGCTTAGGGCGGGCCACCAAAGAGACCCAGTACTTC.

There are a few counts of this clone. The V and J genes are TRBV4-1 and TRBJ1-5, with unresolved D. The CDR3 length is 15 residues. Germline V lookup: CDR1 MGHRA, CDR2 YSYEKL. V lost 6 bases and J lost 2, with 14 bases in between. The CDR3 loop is CASRKDWWGNQPQHF. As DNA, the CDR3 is TGCGCCAGCAGGAAAGATTGGTGGGGCAATCAGCCCCAGCATTTT.

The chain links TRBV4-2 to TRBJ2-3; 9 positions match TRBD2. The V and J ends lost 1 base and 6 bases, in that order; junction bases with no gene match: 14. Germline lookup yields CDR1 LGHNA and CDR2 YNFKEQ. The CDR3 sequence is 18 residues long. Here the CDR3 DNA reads TGTGCCAGCAGCCAAGTTTATAGTTTCGCGGGAGGGGTCGATACGCAGTATTTT. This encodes CASSQVYSFAGGVDTQYF.

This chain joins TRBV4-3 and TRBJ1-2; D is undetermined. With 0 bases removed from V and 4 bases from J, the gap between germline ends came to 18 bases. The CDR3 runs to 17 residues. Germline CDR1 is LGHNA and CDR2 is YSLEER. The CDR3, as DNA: TGCGCCAGCAGCCAAGATAGTACAACGGATCCCGTCTATGGCTACACCTTC. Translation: CASSQDSTTDPVYGYTF.

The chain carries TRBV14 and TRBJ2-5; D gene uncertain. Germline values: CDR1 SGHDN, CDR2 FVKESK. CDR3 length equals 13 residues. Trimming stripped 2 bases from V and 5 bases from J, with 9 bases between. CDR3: CASSQRPPETQYF. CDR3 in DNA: TGTGCCAGCAGCCAACGACCGCCGGAGACCCAGTACTTC.

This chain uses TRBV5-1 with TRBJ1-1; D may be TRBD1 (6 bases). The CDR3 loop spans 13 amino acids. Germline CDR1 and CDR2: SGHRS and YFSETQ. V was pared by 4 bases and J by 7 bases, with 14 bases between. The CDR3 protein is CASSGDMTIEAFF. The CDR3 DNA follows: TGCGCCAGCAGCGGGGACATGACCATTGAAGCTTTCTTT.

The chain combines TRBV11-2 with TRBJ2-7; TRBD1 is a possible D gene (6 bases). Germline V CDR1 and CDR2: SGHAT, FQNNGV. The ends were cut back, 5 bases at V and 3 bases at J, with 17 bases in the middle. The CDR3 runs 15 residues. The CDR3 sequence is CASSRWERGGYEQYF. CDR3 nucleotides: TGTGCCAGCAGCAGATGGGAGCGAGGGGGCTACGAGCAGTACTTC.

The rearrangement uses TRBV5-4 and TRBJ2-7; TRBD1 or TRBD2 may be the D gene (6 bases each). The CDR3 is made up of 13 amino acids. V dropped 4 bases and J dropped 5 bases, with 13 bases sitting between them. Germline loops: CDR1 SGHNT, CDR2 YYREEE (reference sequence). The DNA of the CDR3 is TGTGCCAGCAGCCTAAACGGGGGCCACGAGCAGTACTTC. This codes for CASSLNGGHEQYF. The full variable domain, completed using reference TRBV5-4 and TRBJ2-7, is ETGVTQSPTHLIKTRGQQVTLRCSSQSGHNTVSWYQQALGQGPQFIFQYYREEENGRGNFPPRFSGLQFPNYSSELNVNALELDDSALYLCASSLNGGHEQYFGPGTRLTVT.

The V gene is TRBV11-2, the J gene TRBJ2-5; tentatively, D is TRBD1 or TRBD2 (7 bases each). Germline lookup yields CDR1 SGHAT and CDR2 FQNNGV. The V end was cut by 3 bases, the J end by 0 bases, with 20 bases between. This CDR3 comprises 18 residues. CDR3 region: CASSLGGILTGNQETQYF. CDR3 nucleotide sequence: TGTGCCAGCAGCTTGGGGGGGATCTTGACAGGGAACCAAGAGACCCAGTACTTC. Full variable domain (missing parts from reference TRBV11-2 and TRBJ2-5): EAGVAQSPRYKIIEKRQSVAFWCNPISGHATLYWYQQILGQGPKLLIQFQNNGVVDDSQLPKDRFSAERLKGVDSTLKIQPAKLEDSAVYLCASSLGGILTGNQETQYFGPGTRLLVL.

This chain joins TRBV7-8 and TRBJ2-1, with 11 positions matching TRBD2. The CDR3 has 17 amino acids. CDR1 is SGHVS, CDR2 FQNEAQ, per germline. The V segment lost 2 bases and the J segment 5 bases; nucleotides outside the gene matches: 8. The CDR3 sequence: CASSLSLAGVYHNEQFF. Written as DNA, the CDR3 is TGTGCCAGCAGCTTATCACTAGCGGGAGTATACCACAATGAGCAGTTCTTC.

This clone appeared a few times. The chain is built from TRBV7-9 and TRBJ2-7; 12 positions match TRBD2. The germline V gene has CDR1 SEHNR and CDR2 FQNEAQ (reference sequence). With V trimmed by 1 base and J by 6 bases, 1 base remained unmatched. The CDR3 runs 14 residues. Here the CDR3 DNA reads TGTGCCAGCAGCTTAGGACTAGCGGGAGCCGAGCAGTACTTC. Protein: CASSLGLAGAEQYF.

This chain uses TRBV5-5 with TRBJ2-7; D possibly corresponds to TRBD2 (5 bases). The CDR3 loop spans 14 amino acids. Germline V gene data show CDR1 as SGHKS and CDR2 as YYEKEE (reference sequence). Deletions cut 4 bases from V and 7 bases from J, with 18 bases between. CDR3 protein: CASSPKADGREQYF. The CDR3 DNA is TGTGCCAGCAGCCCCAAGGCAGATGGGAGAGAGCAGTACTTC. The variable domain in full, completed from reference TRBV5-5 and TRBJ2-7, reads DAGVTQSPTHLIKTRGQQVTLRCSPISGHKSVSWYQQVLGQGPQFIFQYYEKEERGRGNFPDRFSARQFPNYSSELNVNALLLGDSALYLCASSPKADGREQYFGPGTRLTVT.

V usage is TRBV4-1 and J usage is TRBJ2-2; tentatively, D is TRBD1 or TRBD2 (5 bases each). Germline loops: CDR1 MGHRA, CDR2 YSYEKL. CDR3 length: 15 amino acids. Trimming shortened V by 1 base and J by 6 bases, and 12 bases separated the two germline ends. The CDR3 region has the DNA TGCGCCAGCAGCCAAGTTAGCGAAGGGGCCGGGGAGCTGTTTTTT. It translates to CASSQVSEGAGELFF.